The 22 T cell receptor beta chains below come from one sample, sequenced in a study of response to subunit inactivated influenza vaccine. Using its own MiXCR run on the RT-PCR reads, TCRdb lists one record per CDR3 protein. The sample holds around 520,000 distinct CDR3 sequences, 12% seen once. Source: PBMCs from blood, taken on the day of vaccination. Receptors originate from a man aged 50-59 years who received an inactivated influenza vaccine.

This clonotype has just a few counts. The chain couples TRBV6-1 to TRBJ1-6, with 10 nucleotides matching TRBD1. CDR1 and CDR2 (germline): MNHNS, SASEGT. The CDR3 is made up of 15 amino acids. Trimming cost V 6 bases and J 5 bases; bases outside gene matches: 4. CDR3 region: CASRTDRGNNSPLHF. CDR3 in DNA: TGTGCCAGCAGAACGGACAGGGGGAATAATTCACCCCTCCACTTT.

This clonotype occurred a few times. The CDR3 DNA follows: TGTGCCAGCAGCAGCGGACAGGCATACTATGGCTACACCTTC. This translates into CASSSGQAYYGYTF. This rearrangement joins TRBV5-6 to TRBJ1-2; TRBD1 matches at 7 bases. Germline CDR1 and CDR2: SGHDT and YYEEEE. This CDR3 is 14 amino acids long. Trimming took 4 bases from V and 3 from J; bases not matched to a gene: 6.

This clonotype appeared a few times. J is TRBJ2-1 and V is TRBV20-1, with 9 positions matching TRBD1. V shed 4 bases, J shed 7 bases, and the junction held 8 bases outside the gene matches. The CDR3 consists of 14 residues. CDR1 and CDR2 from the germline V gene are DFQATT and SNEGSKA (reference sequence). The CDR3 DNA is TGCAGTGCTACGGGGGACAGGGCAAAAAATGAGCAGTTCTTC. Residues: CSATGDRAKNEQFF.

This clonotype was recorded at least ten times. The V and J genes are TRBV10-2 and TRBJ2-2; the D call may be TRBD1 or TRBD2 (6 bases each). The CDR3 is 14 amino acids. Germline-derived CDR1 and CDR2 are WSHSY and SAAADI. V shed 5 bases and J shed 3 bases, with 10 bases lying between them. The CDR3 bases are TGCGCCAGCAGTACGGGGGCGGACACCGGGGAGCTGTTTTTT. Its translation: CASSTGADTGELFF.

In this sample, this clonotype turned up a few times. This chain uses TRBV7-6 with TRBJ2-2; TRBD2 is a possible D gene (6 bases). CDR1 is SGHVS, CDR2 FNYEAQ, per germline. The CDR3 runs 16 residues. V dropped 3 bases and J dropped 4 bases, with 15 bases sitting between them. This chain's CDR3 is CASSFLSAGTTGELFF. The CDR3 DNA follows: TGTGCCAGCAGCTTTCTGTCGGCGGGGACCACCGGGGAGCTGTTTTTT.

The chain recombines TRBV27 with TRBJ2-5; no reliable D call. V was pared by 8 bases and J by 7 bases, with 11 bases between. CDR1 and CDR2 from the germline V gene are MNHEY and SMNVEV (reference sequence). The length of the CDR3 is 11 residues. The CDR3: CASRFWVTQYF. As DNA, the CDR3 is TGTGCCAGCCGCTTTTGGGTGACCCAGTACTTC.

The chain uses TRBV3-1 and TRBJ2-1; D is unresolved. V lost 3 bases and J 9 bases, leaving 9 bases between the germline ends. There are 12 residues in the CDR3. Germline-derived CDR1 and CDR2 are LGHDT and YNNKEL (reference sequence). CDR3 bases: TGTGCCAGCAGCCAGTCAGCGACTGAGCAGTTCTTC. Translated, it gives CASSQSATEQFF.

The chain joins TRBV7-9 to TRBJ2-1; 9 positions agree with TRBD2. The J segment lost 4 bases and the V segment lost 6 bases, leaving 4 bases of the junction unmatched. Germline-derived CDR1 and CDR2 are SEHNR and FQNEAQ (reference sequence). The CDR3 length is 14 residues. CDR3 loop: CASRTGLAYNEQFF. The CDR3 DNA sequence: TGTGCCAGCAGAACGGGACTAGCTTACAATGAGCAGTTCTTC.

Regarding this clonotype: This CDR3 fails to terminate in the conserved phenylalanine or tryptophan, so it likely reflects a read error. V is TRBV9 and J is TRBJ2-1; 11 bases match TRBD2. With 0 bases clipped from V and 7 bases from J, the junction kept 6 bases outside the gene matches. The CDR3 totals 16 residues. Per the germline V gene, CDR1 is SGDLS and CDR2 is YYNGEE. The CDR3 loop reads CASSVESSGGWNEQFS. The CDR3 bases are TGTGCCAGCAGCGTAGAGTCTAGCGGGGGGTGGAATGAGCAGTTCTCC.

This clonotype was seen many times. The chain links TRBV12-3 or TRBV12-4 to TRBJ2-7, with D perhaps TRBD1 (5 bases). This CDR3 has 15 residues. Trimming removed 5 bases at V and 7 bases at J, with 21 bases between. CDR3 DNA sequence: TGTGCCAGCAGTGCCTCAGGGATTGGGCGACAAGAGCAGTACTTC. Its translation is CASSASGIGRQEQYF.

The chain uses TRBV3-1 and TRBJ2-1; no clear D gene. Trimming stripped 3 bases from V and 2 bases from J, with 14 bases between. The V gene's germline CDR1 is LGHDT and CDR2 YNNKEL (reference sequence). CDR3 size: 16 residues. The DNA of the CDR3 is TGTGCCAGCAGCCATGAACAGTTTTTTACCTACAATGAGCAGTTCTTC. Protein: CASSHEQFFTYNEQFF.

This chain links TRBV20-1 with TRBJ1-2; D uncertain. CDR3 size: 12 residues. Germline-derived CDR1 and CDR2 are DFQATT and SNEGSKA (reference sequence). V shed 3 bases and J shed 3 bases, with 8 bases lying between them. The CDR3 bases are TGCAGTGCTAGCAACAATTACTATGGCTACACCTTC. Protein sequence: CSASNNYYGYTF.

This clonotype was recorded many times. The chain has TRBV29-1 and TRBJ2-5; 7 positions match TRBD2. V lost 2 bases to trimming and J lost 9 bases; unmatched junction nucleotides: 6. The CDR3 is 12 amino acids. Germline CDR1 and CDR2: SQVTM and ANQGSEA. The CDR3 sequence is CSVESDGRAQYF. Written as DNA, the CDR3 is TGCAGCGTTGAATCGGATGGGAGGGCCCAGTACTTC.

The V call is TRBV12-3 or TRBV12-4, the J call TRBJ2-5; 9 bases line up with TRBD1. Trimming cost V 5 bases and J 1 base; bases outside gene matches: 11. This CDR3 has 17 residues. CDR3 sequence: CASSLRRTGDFQETQYF. In DNA form, the CDR3 reads TGTGCCAGCAGTCTAAGGCGGACAGGGGATTTCCAAGAGACCCAGTACTTC.

This clonotype turned up a few times. The chain employs TRBV6-5 and TRBJ1-3; D uncertain. V lost 0 bases, J lost 4 bases, and 10 bases lay in between. The CDR3 is 15 residues long. Germline V gene data show CDR1 as MNHEY and CDR2 as SVGAGI. CDR3: CASSYSEGMGNTIYF. The CDR3 coding sequence is TGTGCCAGCAGTTACTCAGAAGGGATGGGAAACACCATATATTTT.

This clonotype was found many times. The chain couples TRBV12-3 or TRBV12-4 to TRBJ2-7, with unresolved D. The CDR3 contains 11 residues. V lost 5 bases and J 7 bases, leaving 9 bases between the germline ends. Written as DNA, the CDR3 is TGTGCCAGCAGTCTCTTTCGTGAGCAGTACTTC. It encodes CASSLFREQYF.

This clonotype showed up just a few times. The chain joins TRBV11-2 to TRBJ1-1; D is unclear. This CDR3 spans 11 amino acids. Trimming stripped 2 bases from V and 5 bases from J, with 3 bases between. Germline V gene sequence: CDR1 SGHAT, CDR2 FQNNGV. The CDR3 spells CASSLLTEAFF. The CDR3, as DNA: TGTGCCAGCAGCTTACTTACTGAAGCTTTCTTT.

At least ten counts were recorded for this clonotype. The chain joins TRBV4-3 to TRBJ2-7; TRBD1 matches 8 bases. Germline lookup yields CDR1 LGHNA and CDR2 YSLEER. The CDR3 sequence is 14 residues long. After removal of 4 bases from V and 2 bases from J, the junction contained 4 bases not matched to a gene. CDR3 amino acids: CASSLRQGPYEQYF. DNA of the CDR3: TGCGCCAGCAGCCTCCGACAGGGGCCCTACGAGCAGTACTTC.

The chain combines TRBV18 with TRBJ1-1, with unresolved D. There are 12 residues in the CDR3. Germline values: CDR1 KGHSH, CDR2 LQKENI. V lost 4 bases and J lost 6, with 9 bases in between. This CDR3 reads CASSLLPPEAFF. The CDR3 bases are TGTGCCAGCTCACTCCTTCCCCCTGAAGCTTTCTTT.

The chain employs TRBV5-1 and TRBJ1-6, with 11 bases aligning to TRBD1. This CDR3 contains 16 residues. The J segment lost 8 bases and the V segment lost 0 bases, leaving 4 bases of the junction unmatched. Germline V CDR1 and CDR2: SGHRS, YFSETQ. This chain's CDR3 is CASSLEGTGGYSPLHF. CDR3 DNA: TGCGCCAGCAGCTTGGAGGGGACAGGGGGTTATTCACCCCTCCACTTT. Complete variable domain (other parts from reference TRBV5-1 and TRBJ1-6): KAGVTQTPRYLIKTRGQQVTLSCSPISGHRSVSWYQQTPGQGLQFLFEYFSETQRNKGNFPGRFSGRQFSNSRSEMNVSTLELGDSALYLCASSLEGTGGYSPLHFGNGTRLTVT.

A few counts support this clonotype. The chain uses TRBV25-1 and TRBJ2-1; D may be TRBD1 or TRBD2 (7 bases each). Per germline, CDR1 MGHDK and CDR2 SYGVNS. The CDR3 runs 16 residues. The ends were cut back, 6 bases at V and 2 bases at J, with 17 bases in the middle. CDR3 coding DNA: TGTGCCAGCAGCTTGACAGGGACTAAGACCTACAATGAGCAGTTCTTC. It yields the protein CASSLTGTKTYNEQFF.

This clonotype occurred many times. Mismatch with germline at one junction end may stem from a read error. The J gene is TRBJ2-7, the V gene TRBV6-6; D unclear. From germline, CDR1 is MNHNY and CDR2 SVGAGI (reference sequence). The CDR3 spans 13 residues. Written as DNA, the CDR3 is TGTGCCAGCACTTACGGGCCGCTCTACGAGCAGTACTTC. This encodes CASTYGPLYEQYF.